Below are 11 T cell receptor beta chains sequenced from a single sample in a study of T cell responses to AZD1222 COVID-19 vaccine. TCRdb's table, derived via immunoSEQ multiplex PCR, lists solely in-frame clones and lacks some. Of approximately 200,000 clones detected, approximately 94% appear once; the ten largest clones hold over 7.5%. This sample comprised peripheral blood, obtained on day 0 of AZD1222 vaccination. The source of these receptors is an adult in good health.

CDR3 sequence (DNA): TGTGCCAGCAGTGAATCTAGCGGGGGCGACGAGCAGTACTTC. Translating it yields CASSESSGGDEQYF. This chain uses TRBV6-1 with TRBJ2-7; TRBD2 agrees at 10 bases. The CDR3 contains 14 residues. Trimming at V came to 2 bases and at J to 5 bases, leaving 3 bases not matched to a gene. Germline V gene lookup returns CDR1 MNHNS and CDR2 SASEGT.

This chain's CDR3 is CASSFGGSLHF. The CDR3 DNA reads as TGTGCCAGCAGCTTTGGGGGATCCCTCCACTTT. V and J are TRBV7-6 and TRBJ1-6; TRBD1 might be the D (5 bases). This CDR3 is 11 amino acids long. Trimming removed 3 bases from V and 14 bases from J, with 8 bases in between. Germline V CDR1 and CDR2: SGHVS, FNYEAQ. Full variable domain (outside the CDR3, taken from reference TRBV7-6 and TRBJ1-6): GAGVSQSPRYKVTKRGQDVALRCDPISGHVSLYWYRQALGQGPEFLTYFNYEAQQDKSGLPNDRFSAERPEGSISTLTIQRTEQRDSAMYRCASSFGGSLHFGNGTRLTVT.

The chain combines TRBV7-9 with TRBJ1-2, with 7 positions matching TRBD1. CDR3 length: 14 residues. The trim removed 1 base at V and 7 bases at J, leaving 6 bases unmatched. Germline CDR1 is SEHNR and CDR2 is FQNEAQ (reference sequence). The CDR3 DNA reads TGTGCCAGCAGCTTAGGTGACAGGGCACGTGGCTACACCTTC. It specifies CASSLGDRARGYTF.

The chain combines TRBV6-2 or TRBV6-3 with TRBJ2-1; TRBD2 matches 8 bases. V lost 2 bases to trimming and J lost 1 base; unmatched junction nucleotides: 19. CDR3 length: 21 amino acids. From germline, CDR1 is MNHEY and CDR2 SVGEGT. The CDR3 coding sequence is TGTGCCAGCAGTTACAAACCGAGATCGCGGGGGGCGGGAGATTCCTACAATGAGCAGTTCTTC. This encodes CASSYKPRSRGAGDSYNEQFF.

This clone has a single count. The CDR3 sequence: CASSDRGRYQPQHF. The CDR3 region has the DNA TGTGCCAGCAGTGACAGGGGGCGCTATCAGCCCCAGCATTTT. This sequence joins TRBV28 and TRBJ1-5, with TRBD1 matching 10 bases. Trimming at V came to 5 bases and at J to 5 bases, leaving 3 bases not matched to a gene. Germline-derived CDR1 and CDR2 are MDHEN and SYDVKM. The CDR3 is made up of 14 amino acids. The variable domain in full, completed from reference TRBV28 and TRBJ1-5, reads DVKVTQSSRYLVKRTGEKVFLECVQDMDHENMFWYRQDPGLGLRLIYFSYDVKMKEKGDIPEGYSVSREKKERFSLILESASTNQTSMYLCASSDRGRYQPQHFGDGTRLSIL.

The CDR3, as DNA: TGTGCCAGCAGCTTGGGGGGCAGGGGGCGGTTCAATGAGCAGTTCTTC. This codes for CASSLGGRGRFNEQFF. This chain joins TRBV5-4 and TRBJ2-1, with 8 bases identical to TRBD1. V dropped 0 bases and J dropped 6; count of bases not matched to a gene: 8. CDR1 and CDR2 (germline): SGHNT, YYREEE (reference sequence). The CDR3 spans 16 residues.

The chain joins TRBV5-1 to TRBJ2-3, with D perhaps TRBD2 (5 bases). Germline loops: CDR1 SGHRS, CDR2 YFSETQ. Trimming took 0 bases from V and 13 from J, leaving 15 bases between them. The CDR3 is 13 residues long. The CDR3, as DNA: TGCGCCAGCAGCTTGGACCTAGCATTTAAGGAGTATTTT. Its translation: CASSLDLAFKEYF.

The chain has TRBV5-4 and TRBJ1-1; maybe TRBD1 (5 bases). V lost 2 bases and J lost 0, with 11 bases in between. Germline V gene lookup returns CDR1 SGHNT and CDR2 YYREEE (reference sequence). This CDR3 comprises 15 residues. The CDR3 sequence: CASSFYRTMNTEAFF. DNA of the CDR3: TGTGCCAGCAGCTTCTACAGGACCATGAACACTGAAGCTTTCTTT. The variable domain in full, with the rest retrieved from reference TRBV5-4 and TRBJ1-1, is ETGVTQSPTHLIKTRGQQVTLRCSSQSGHNTVSWYQQALGQGPQFIFQYYREEENGRGNFPPRFSGLQFPNYSSELNVNALELDDSALYLCASSFYRTMNTEAFFGQGTRLTVV.

CDR3: CASSHRLAGGYEQYF. DNA for the CDR3: TGTGCCAGCAGCCACAGACTAGCGGGAGGTTACGAGCAGTACTTC. V is TRBV28 and J is TRBJ2-7, with 13 positions matching TRBD2. V dropped 6 bases and J dropped 4; count of bases not matched to a gene: 6. The germline CDR1 and CDR2 sequences are MDHEN and SYDVKM. The CDR3 loop spans 15 amino acids.

This chain links TRBV7-9 with TRBJ2-3, with 9 nucleotides matching TRBD2. V dropped 5 bases and J dropped 5; count of bases not matched to a gene: 11. CDR3 length equals 16 residues. Looked up from germline, CDR1 is SEHNR and CDR2 is FQNEAQ (reference sequence). The CDR3 spells CASSLTAGGPIDTQYF. For the CDR3, the DNA is TGTGCCAGCAGCCTTACGGCGGGAGGGCCTATAGATACGCAGTATTTT.

V gene TRBV14 combines with J gene TRBJ1-1; possibly TRBD1 for D (6 bases). Trimming took off 1 base at V and 4 bases at J, with 10 bases between the two ends. The CDR3 contains 14 residues. Looked up from germline, CDR1 is SGHDN and CDR2 is FVKESK. This CDR3 reads CASSQVRGSTEAFF. CDR3 DNA sequence: TGTGCCAGCAGCCAAGTTAGGGGGAGCACTGAAGCTTTCTTT. The full variable domain, in which reference TRBV14 and TRBJ1-1 provide the parts outside the CDR3, is EAGVTQFPSHSVIEKGQTVTLRCDPISGHDNLYWYRRVMGKEIKFLLHFVKESKQDESGMPNNRFLAERTGGTYSTLKVQPAELEDSGVYFCASSQVRGSTEAFFGQGTRLTVV.